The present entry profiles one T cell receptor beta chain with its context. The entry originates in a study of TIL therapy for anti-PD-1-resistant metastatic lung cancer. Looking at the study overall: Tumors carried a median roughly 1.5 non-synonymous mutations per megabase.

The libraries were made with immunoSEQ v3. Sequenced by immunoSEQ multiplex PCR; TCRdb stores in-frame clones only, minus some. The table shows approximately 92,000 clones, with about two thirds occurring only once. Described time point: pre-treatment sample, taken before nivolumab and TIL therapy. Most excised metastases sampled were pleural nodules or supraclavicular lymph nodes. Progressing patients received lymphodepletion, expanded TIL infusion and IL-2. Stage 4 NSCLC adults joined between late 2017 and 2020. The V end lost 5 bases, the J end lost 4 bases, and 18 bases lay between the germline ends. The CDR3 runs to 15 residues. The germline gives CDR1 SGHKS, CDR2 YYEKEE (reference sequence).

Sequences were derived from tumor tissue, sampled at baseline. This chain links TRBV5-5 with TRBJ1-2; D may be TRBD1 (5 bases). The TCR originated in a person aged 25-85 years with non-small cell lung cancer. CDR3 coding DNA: TGTGCCAGCAGATTTTCTCTGGGGGGTATCTATGGCTACACCTTC. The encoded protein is CASRFSLGGIYGYTF.